This T cell receptor (beta chain) is from a study of molecular identifiers for immune sequencing clone quantification. The germline gives CDR1 MNHEY, CDR2 SVGEGT. The CDR3 length is 16 residues. Germline trimming cut 6 bases from V and 0 bases from J; bases unmatched to any gene: 2. A single record per CDR3 protein comes from TCRdb applying MiXCR to the PCR reads. Counted here are some 100,000 distinct CDR3 sequences, around a fifth occurring once; the ten biggest clones make up around 0.88%. This clonotype was seen at least ten times. The sequenced material came from naive CD8+ T cells from blood, with Jurkat cell RNA spiked in. Regarding subset: FACS-sorted CD8+CD4-CCR7+CD45RA+ naive T cells. The genes are TRBV6-2 or TRBV6-3 and TRBJ2-6, with 10 bases matching TRBD1. The source is a human donor in good health. Some libraries in this study had Jurkat cell RNA spiked in. This CDR3 reads CASRDRGYSGANVLTF. CDR3 bases: TGTGCCAGCAGGGACAGGGGGTACTCTGGGGCCAACGTCCTGACTTTC.